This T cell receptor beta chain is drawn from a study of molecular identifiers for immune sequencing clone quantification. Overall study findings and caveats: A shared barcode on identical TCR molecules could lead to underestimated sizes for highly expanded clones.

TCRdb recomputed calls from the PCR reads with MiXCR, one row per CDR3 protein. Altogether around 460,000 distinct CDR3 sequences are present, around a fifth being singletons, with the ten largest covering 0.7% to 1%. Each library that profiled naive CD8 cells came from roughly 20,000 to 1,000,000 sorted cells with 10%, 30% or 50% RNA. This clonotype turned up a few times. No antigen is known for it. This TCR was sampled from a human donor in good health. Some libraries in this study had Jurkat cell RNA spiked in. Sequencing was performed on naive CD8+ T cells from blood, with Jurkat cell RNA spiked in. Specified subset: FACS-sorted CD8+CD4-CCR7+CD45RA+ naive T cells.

CDR3 amino acids: CASSLGRLGSTDTQYF. CDR3 coding DNA: TGTGCCAGCAGCTTAGGGAGGCTTGGGAGCACAGATACGCAGTATTTT. The chain is built from TRBV11-2 and TRBJ2-3; a possible D gene is TRBD2 (5 bases). The CDR3 spans 16 residues. V lost 1 base, J lost 0 bases, and 11 bases lay in between. Germline CDR1 SGHAT, CDR2 FQNNGV.